The 12 T cell receptor beta chains listed next were all sequenced from one sample in a study of T-cell reconstitution after alpha-beta-depleted transplantation in children. TCRbeta library preparation incorporated unique molecular identifiers. TCRdb redid the calling of the PCR reads with MiXCR, one entry per CDR3 protein. The sample shows about 830,000 distinct CDR3 sequences, approximately 15% of them seen only once. Sequencing was performed on PBMCs, mostly from graft donor cells, taken 360 days after TCRalphabeta/CD19-depleted stem cell transplant. These receptors originate from a male patient younger than 18 who had a stem cell transplant for acute lymphoblastic leukemia, so the T cells may come from the graft donor.

Only a few counts were recorded for this clonotype. The rearrangement uses TRBV5-5 and TRBJ2-1; 10 positions agree with TRBD2. V was clipped by 6 bases and J by 7 bases; unmatched bases: 10. Per germline, CDR1 SGHKS and CDR2 YYEKEE (reference sequence). The CDR3 consists of 15 residues. CDR3 in DNA: TGTGCCAGCACCCGGTGGCTAGCGGGAGAAAATGAGCAGTTCTTC. Its protein is CASTRWLAGENEQFF.

The rearrangement joins TRBV7-3 to TRBJ1-1; possibly TRBD1 for D (5 bases). This CDR3 comprises 14 residues. CDR1 is SGHTA and CDR2 is FQGTGA in the germline V gene. The ends were cut back, 2 bases at V and 5 bases at J, with 12 bases in the middle. CDR3 residues: CASSLDGAWTEAFF. In nucleotides, the CDR3 is TGTGCCAGCAGCTTAGATGGGGCATGGACTGAAGCTTTCTTT.

This clonotype was recorded many times. Since a much larger clone is just one base distant, this may be a read error. The genes are TRBV5-4 and TRBJ2-6; no firm D call. The CDR3 runs 15 residues. The V gene lost 0 bases and the J gene lost 0 bases, with 4 bases spanning the gap. In germline, CDR1 is SGHNT, CDR2 YYREEE (reference sequence). The CDR3 DNA reads TGTGCCAGCAGCTTGGGGGACTCTGGGGCCAACGTCCTGACTTTC. Translation gives CASSLGDSGANVLTF.

The rearrangement uses TRBV7-3 and TRBJ1-1; possibly TRBD1 for D (5 bases). The CDR3 runs to 13 residues. Trimming took 4 bases from V and 5 from J, leaving 11 bases between them. Per the germline V gene, CDR1 is SGHTA and CDR2 is FQGTGA. CDR3 DNA: TGTGCCAGCAGCTCGACGGGACGAACTGAAGCTTTCTTT. Amino acids: CASSSTGRTEAFF.

This clonotype was counted once. The rearrangement joins TRBV9 to TRBJ1-2; D might be TRBD1 (5 bases). Trimming stripped 2 bases from V and 3 bases from J, with 8 bases between. The CDR3 length is 13 residues. Germline V gene data show CDR1 as SGDLS and CDR2 as YYNGEE. The CDR3 sequence: CASSVGAHYGYTF. CDR3 sequence (DNA): TGTGCCAGCAGCGTTGGGGCCCACTATGGCTACACCTTC.

The sample holds a few counts of this clonotype. The chain couples TRBV15 to TRBJ2-3, with D possibly called TRBD1 or TRBD2 (5 bases each). In germline, CDR1 is LNHNV, CDR2 YYDKDF (reference sequence). V was shortened by 7 bases and J by 2 bases, with 19 bases between the two germline ends. The CDR3 contains 16 residues. This chain's CDR3 is CATTSRRGVLTDTQYF. CDR3 bases: TGTGCCACCACCAGTCGGCGAGGGGTCCTCACAGATACGCAGTATTTT.

This clonotype was picked up many times. In DNA, the CDR3 is TGCAGCGGTTGTAGCTTTCCCAACACCGGGGAGCTGTTTTTT. Translated, it gives CSGCSFPNTGELFF. The chain carries TRBV29-1 and TRBJ2-2; D call uncertain. The CDR3 runs to 14 residues. Germline CDR1 reads SQVTM; CDR2 reads ANQGSEA. Trimming took off 7 bases at V and 2 bases at J, with 14 bases between the two ends.

The rearrangement uses TRBV7-9 and TRBJ2-7; a possible D gene is TRBD1 (6 bases). CDR1 SEHNR and CDR2 FQNEAQ come from the germline V gene (reference sequence). The CDR3 sequence is 14 residues long. Deletions cut 5 bases from V and 7 bases from J, with 18 bases between. The CDR3 DNA follows: TGTGCCAGCAGCCCCCGGACAGCCGTCTGGGAGCAGTACTTC. Protein product: CASSPRTAVWEQYF.

V is TRBV5-1 and J is TRBJ1-2; TRBD1 might be the D (5 bases). This CDR3 has 14 residues. Looked up from germline, CDR1 is SGHRS and CDR2 is YFSETQ. Trimming took off 4 bases at V and 5 bases at J, with 15 bases between the two ends. CDR3 coding DNA: TGCGCCAGCAGCGCGGGGGACTGGGCTTATGGCTACACCTTC. Protein product: CASSAGDWAYGYTF. Filled out from reference TRBV5-1 and TRBJ1-2, the complete variable domain reads KAGVTQTPRYLIKTRGQQVTLSCSPISGHRSVSWYQQTPGQGLQFLFEYFSETQRNKGNFPGRFSGRQFSNSRSEMNVSTLELGDSALYLCASSAGDWAYGYTFGSGTRLTVV.

This clonotype was detected a few times. The J gene is TRBJ2-1, the V gene TRBV15; TRBD2 might be the D (5 bases). Trimming took 0 bases from V and 0 from J, leaving 24 bases between them. Germline CDR1 reads LNHNV; CDR2 reads YYDKDF (reference sequence). The CDR3 is made up of 21 amino acids. CDR3 sequence reads: CATSRDRRVRIVGSSYNEQFF. The CDR3 DNA follows: TGTGCCACCAGCAGAGATCGGCGGGTCCGGATTGTAGGGAGCTCCTACAATGAGCAGTTCTTC. Complete variable domain (other parts from reference TRBV15 and TRBJ2-1): DAMVIQNPRYQVTQFGKPVTLSCSQTLNHNVMYWYQQKSSQAPKLLFHYYDKDFNNEADTPDNFQSRRPNTSFCFLDIRSPGLGDTAMYLCATSRDRRVRIVGSSYNEQFFGPGTRLTVL.

This clonotype was counted only a few times. V and J are TRBV10-1 and TRBJ2-2, with 13 nucleotides matching TRBD2. CDR3 size: 16 residues. Germline CDR1 is WNHNN and CDR2 is SYGVQD (reference sequence). After removal of 4 bases from V and 6 bases from J, the junction contained 5 bases not matched to a gene. As DNA, the CDR3 is TGCGCCAGCAGTGTCGGACTAGCGGGAGTGTCCGGGGAGCTGTTTTTT. Protein sequence: CASSVGLAGVSGELFF.

This clonotype was recorded a few times. The V call is TRBV7-7, the J call TRBJ2-5; D might be TRBD1 or TRBD2, each matching 5 bases. Looked up from germline, CDR1 is SSHAT and CDR2 is FNYEAQ (reference sequence). The germline V and J ends were trimmed by 4 bases and 7 bases, with 10 bases remaining between them. The CDR3 loop spans 12 amino acids. CDR3 residues: CASSSYGGTQYF. The CDR3 DNA is TGTGCCAGCAGCTCCTATGGGGGGACCCAGTACTTC. Combining the CDR3 with reference TRBV7-7 and TRBJ2-5 gives the whole variable domain GAGVSQSPRYKVTKRGQDVTLRCDPISSHATLYWYQQALGQGPEFLTYFNYEAQPDKSGLPSDRFSAERPEGSISTLTIQRTEQRDSAMYRCASSSYGGTQYFGPGTRLLVL.